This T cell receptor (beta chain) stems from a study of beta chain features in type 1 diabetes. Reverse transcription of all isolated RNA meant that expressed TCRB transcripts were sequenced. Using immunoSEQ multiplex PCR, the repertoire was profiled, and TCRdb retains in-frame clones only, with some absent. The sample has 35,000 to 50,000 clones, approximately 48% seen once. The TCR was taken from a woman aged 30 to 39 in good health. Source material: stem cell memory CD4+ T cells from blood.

Here the CDR3 DNA reads TGCAGCGTTGCCCCGGGGTCCGGGGAGCTGTTTTTT. The encoded protein is CSVAPGSGELFF. V usage is TRBV29-1 and J usage is TRBJ2-2, with TRBD2 as a possible D gene (5 bases). Germline V gene sequence: CDR1 SQVTM, CDR2 ANQGSEA. CDR3 length: 12 residues. The germline V and J ends were trimmed by 4 bases and 6 bases, with 9 bases remaining between them.